This is a list of T cell receptor beta chains from one sample in a study of blood T cell repertoires in COVID-19. Produced via immunoSEQ multiplex PCR; TCRdb's table is partial and in-frame only. Of roughly 240,000 clones in the sample, 83% were seen once. The sample was PBMCs or T cells enriched from blood (not recorded which). All receptors derive from a woman aged 40 to 49 who had been exposed to COVID-19. Both conserved end residues are part of each CDR3. The D gene is left open where the match is weak. Not all rows give a size; the values are once, few, many and, for expanded clones, a class.

DNA | CDR3 | D | V | size | J
TGTGCCAGCAGCCTGAGGGGAGGACAAGAGACCCAGTACTTC | CASSLRGGQETQYF | NA | TRBV5-4 | NA | TRBJ2-5
TGTGCCAGCAGTACTCGGAATGAGCAGTTCTTC | CASSTRNEQFF | NA | TRBV12-3/TRBV12-4 | NA | TRBJ2-1
TGTGCCAGCAGCCAAGGCCCAGGGGAGCAGTACTTC | CASSQGPGEQYF | NA | TRBV3-1/TRBV3-2 | NA | TRBJ2-7
TGTGCCAGCAGCCGGGCCCCCTCACTAGCGGGGGGGCAGGATACGCAGTATTTT | CASSRAPSLAGGQDTQYF | TRBD2 | TRBV9 | NA | TRBJ2-3
TGCGCCAGCAGCTTAGGGGCGGGGGAGACCCAGTACTTC | CASSLGAGETQYF | NA | TRBV5-1 | NA | TRBJ2-5
TGTGCCAGTAGTAGTTTTCGTGGGCAGGGGGACTACGAGCAGTACTTC | CASSSFRGQGDYEQYF | TRBD1 | TRBV19 | NA | TRBJ2-7
TGTGCCAGTAGTATCCCCCAGGGAGAAGCTTTCTTT | CASSIPQGEAFF | NA | TRBV19 | NA | TRBJ1-1
TGTGCCAGCGGCAATGACAGGGCGGGCGGAAACACCATATATTTT | CASGNDRAGGNTIYF | TRBD1 | TRBV7-9 | NA | TRBJ1-3
TGTGCCAGCAGCATTGAACAGGGGGGGTACTATGGCTACACCTTC | CASSIEQGGYYGYTF | TRBD1 | TRBV7-2 | few | TRBJ1-2
TGTGCCAGCAGCTTAGTACAGGGGGAACAGCCCCAGCATTTT | CASSLVQGEQPQHF | TRBD1 | TRBV7-2 | NA | TRBJ1-5
TGTGCCAGCAGTTCCGCTAGATTGGGGCCCTACGAGCAGTACTTC | CASSSARLGPYEQYF | NA | TRBV6-2/TRBV6-3 | NA | TRBJ2-7
TGTGCCAGCAGCCCTACTACAACAGGGGGCCCCGGAAACACCATATATTTT | CASSPTTTGGPGNTIYF | TRBD1 | TRBV7-2 | NA | TRBJ1-3
TGTGCCAGCAGCCCTACGGCCGGAGGCGGGGAGCTGTTTTTT | CASSPTAGGGELFF | NA | TRBV7-9 | once | TRBJ2-2
TGTGCCAGCAGTCGGGGGATGTTCTACAATGAGCAGTTCTTC | CASSRGMFYNEQFF | NA | TRBV6-5 | NA | TRBJ2-1
TGCGCCAGCAGCTTAGATTCCGGACTTCATGGCTACACCTTC | CASSLDSGLHGYTF | NA | TRBV5-1 | few | TRBJ1-2
TGTGCCAGCAGCCCTCAGGGGTCCTACGAGCAGTACTTC | CASSPQGSYEQYF | NA | TRBV5-4 | NA | TRBJ2-7
TGTGCCAGCAGCCCGGGACTAGCGTCCGGGGAGCTGTTTTTT | CASSPGLASGELFF | TRBD2 | TRBV7-2 | NA | TRBJ2-2
TGCAGCGGGGGGCGGACTGAAGCTTTCTTT | CSGGRTEAFF | NA | TRBV29-1 | once | TRBJ1-1
TGTGCCAGCAGTTGGGGACAGGGTTCACCCCTCCACTTT | CASSWGQGSPLHF | TRBD1 | TRBV12-3/TRBV12-4 | NA | TRBJ1-6
TGTGCCAGCAGACGTGGAACGTGGGACACGAACACCGGGGAGCTGTTTTTT | CASRRGTWDTNTGELFF | NA | TRBV11-2 | few | TRBJ2-2
TGTGCCAGCAGCTTAGGTACAGACGATGGCTACACCTTC | CASSLGTDDGYTF | NA | TRBV7-9 | NA | TRBJ1-2
TGTGCCAGCAGTGCATCCAGGTTCCGCTCTGGAAACACCATATATTTT | CASSASRFRSGNTIYF | NA | TRBV6-1 | NA | TRBJ1-3
TGTGCCAGCAGCTTAGCGAGCTCCTACAATGAGCAGTTCTTC | CASSLASSYNEQFF | NA | TRBV11-2 | NA | TRBJ2-1
TGTGCCAGCAGTCCAATAGGGGGCTGGAACAATGAGCAGTTCTTC | CASSPIGGWNNEQFF | TRBD1 | TRBV28 | NA | TRBJ2-1
TGTGCCAGCAGCTTCTCTTTAGGGGAACCCTACTATGGCTACACCTTC | CASSFSLGEPYYGYTF | NA | TRBV7-2 | NA | TRBJ1-2
TGTGCCAGTAGTATCGAAGTCGCAGTGTACACCGGGGAGCTGTTTTTT | CASSIEVAVYTGELFF | NA | TRBV19 | NA | TRBJ2-2
TGTGCCAGCGCTACCAGGGACAGGGGCACCTACGAGCAGTACTTC | CASATRDRGTYEQYF | TRBD1 | TRBV5-8 | few | TRBJ2-7